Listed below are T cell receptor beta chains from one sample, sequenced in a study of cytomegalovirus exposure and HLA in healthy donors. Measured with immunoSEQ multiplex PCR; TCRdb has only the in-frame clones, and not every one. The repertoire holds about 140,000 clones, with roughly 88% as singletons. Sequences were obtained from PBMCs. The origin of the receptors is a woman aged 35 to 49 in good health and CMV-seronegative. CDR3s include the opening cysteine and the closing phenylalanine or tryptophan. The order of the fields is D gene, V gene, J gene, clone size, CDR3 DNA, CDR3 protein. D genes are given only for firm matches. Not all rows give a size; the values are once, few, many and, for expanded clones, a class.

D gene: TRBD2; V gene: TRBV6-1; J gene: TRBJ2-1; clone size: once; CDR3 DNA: TGTGCCAGCACCCGGACTAGCGGGGCTCTGGGCGAGCAGTTCTTC; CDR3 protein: CASTRTSGALGEQFF
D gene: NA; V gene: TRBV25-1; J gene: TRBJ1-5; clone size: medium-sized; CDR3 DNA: TGTGCCAGCAGCGGGAGAGGGAATAGCAATCAGCCCCAGCATTTT; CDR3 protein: CASSGRGNSNQPQHF
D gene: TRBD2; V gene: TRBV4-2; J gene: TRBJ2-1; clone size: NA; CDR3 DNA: TGTGCCAGCAGCCAAGAGACTAGCGGGGATTACAATGAGCAGTTCTTC; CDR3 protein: CASSQETSGDYNEQFF
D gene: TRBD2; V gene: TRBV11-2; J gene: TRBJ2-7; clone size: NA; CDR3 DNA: TGTGCCAGCAGGTCGGGACTAACGGGTCCCTCCGAGCAGTACTTC; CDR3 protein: CASRSGLTGPSEQYF
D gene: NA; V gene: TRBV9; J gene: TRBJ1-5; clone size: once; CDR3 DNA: TGTGCCAGCAGCTTCGACCCGGGTGGAGATCAGCCCCAGCATTTT; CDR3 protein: CASSFDPGGDQPQHF
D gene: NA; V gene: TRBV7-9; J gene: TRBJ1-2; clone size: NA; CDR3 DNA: TGTGCCAGCAGCTCTCTTTATGGCTACACCTTC; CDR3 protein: CASSSLYGYTF
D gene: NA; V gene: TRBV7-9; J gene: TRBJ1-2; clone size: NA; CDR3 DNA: TGTGCCAGCAGCTTAGCGCAAACGGGATATGTCGGTGGCTACACCTTC; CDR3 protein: CASSLAQTGYVGGYTF
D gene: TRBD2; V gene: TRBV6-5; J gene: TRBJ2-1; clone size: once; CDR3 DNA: TGTGCCAGCAGTTACTCCCCAGCGGGAGGGGACAATGAGCAGTTCTTC; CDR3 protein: CASSYSPAGGDNEQFF
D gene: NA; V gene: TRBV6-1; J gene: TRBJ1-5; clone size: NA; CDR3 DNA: TGTGCCAGCAGTACAGGGTTCTTCAATCAGCCCCAGCATTTT; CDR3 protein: CASSTGFFNQPQHF
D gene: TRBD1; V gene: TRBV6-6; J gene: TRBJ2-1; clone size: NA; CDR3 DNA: TGTGCCAGCAGCCGACAGGGGGGGCAGTTCTTC; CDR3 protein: CASSRQGGQFF
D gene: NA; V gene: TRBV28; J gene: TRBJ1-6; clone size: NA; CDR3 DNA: TGTGCCAGCGGACCGGGACTGAATAATTCACCCCTCCACTTT; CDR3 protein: CASGPGLNNSPLHF
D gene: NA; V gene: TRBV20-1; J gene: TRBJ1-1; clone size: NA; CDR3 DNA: TGCAGTGCTAGTAGGAACACTGAAGCTTTCTTT; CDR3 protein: CSASRNTEAFF
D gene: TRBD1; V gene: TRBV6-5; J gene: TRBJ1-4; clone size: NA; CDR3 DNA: TGTGCCAGCAGTTGGGACAGGGGTAATGAAAAACTGTTTTTT; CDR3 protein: CASSWDRGNEKLFF
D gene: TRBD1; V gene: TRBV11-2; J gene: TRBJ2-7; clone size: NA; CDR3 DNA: TGTGCCAGCACCCGGGGACAGGGGACGTTTTACGAGCAGTACTTC; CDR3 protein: CASTRGQGTFYEQYF
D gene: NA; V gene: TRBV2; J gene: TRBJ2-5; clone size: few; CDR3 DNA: TGTGCCAGCATACGACATTTGGAGACCCAGTACTTC; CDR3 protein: CASIRHLETQYF
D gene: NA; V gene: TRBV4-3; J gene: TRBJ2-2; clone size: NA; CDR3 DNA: TGCGCCAGCAGCCAAGTCCAGGGGTACACCGGGGAGCTGTTTTTT; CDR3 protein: CASSQVQGYTGELFF
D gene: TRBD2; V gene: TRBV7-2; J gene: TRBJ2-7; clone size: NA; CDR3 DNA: TGTGCCAGCAGCTTAGCGGGACTAGCGGGAGGTTACGAGCAGTACTTC; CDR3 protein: CASSLAGLAGGYEQYF
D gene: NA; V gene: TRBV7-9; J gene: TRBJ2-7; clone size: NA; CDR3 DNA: TGTTCCAGCAGCCCTCGACAGTCCTCCTACGAGCAGTACTTC; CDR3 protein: CSSSPRQSSYEQYF
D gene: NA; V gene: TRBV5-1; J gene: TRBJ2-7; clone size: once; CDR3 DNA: TGCGCCAGCAGCTCATCCTCAGGGGTCTCCTACGAGCAGTACTTC; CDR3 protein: CASSSSSGVSYEQYF
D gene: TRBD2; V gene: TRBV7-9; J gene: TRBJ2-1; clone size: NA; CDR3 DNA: TGTGCCAGCAGCGCAAGCGGGACCTACAATGAGCAGTTCTTC; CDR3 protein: CASSASGTYNEQFF
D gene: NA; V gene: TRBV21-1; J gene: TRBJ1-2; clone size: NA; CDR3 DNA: TGTGCCAGCAGCTTCCGACAGGGACCCTGGGGCTACACCTTC; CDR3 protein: CASSFRQGPWGYTF
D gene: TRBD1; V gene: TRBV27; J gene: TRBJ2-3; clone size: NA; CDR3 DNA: TGTGCCAGCAGTCCCAACATCCACAGGGGGATCACAGATACGCAGTATTTT; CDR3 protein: CASSPNIHRGITDTQYF
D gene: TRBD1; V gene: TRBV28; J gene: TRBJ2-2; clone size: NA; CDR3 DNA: TGTGCCAGCAGCCGGGACAGGGGACCTGGCGGGGAGCTGTTTTTT; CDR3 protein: CASSRDRGPGGELFF
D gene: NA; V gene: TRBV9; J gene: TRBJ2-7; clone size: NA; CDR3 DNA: TGTGCCAGCAGCGTAGGACTTCACTACGAGCAGTACTTC; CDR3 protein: CASSVGLHYEQYF
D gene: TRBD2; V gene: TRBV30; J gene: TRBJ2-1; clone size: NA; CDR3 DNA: TGTGCCTGGAGTGGTTACGCCGGGACTAGCGGTTACAATGAGCAGTTCTTC; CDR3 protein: CAWSGYAGTSGYNEQFF
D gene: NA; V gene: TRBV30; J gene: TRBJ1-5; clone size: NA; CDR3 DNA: TGTGCCTGGAGTGGACAGGCTAATCAGCCCCAGCATTTT; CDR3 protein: CAWSGQANQPQHF
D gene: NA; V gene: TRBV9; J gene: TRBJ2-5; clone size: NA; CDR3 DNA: TGTGCCAGCAGCCCCGGGGGTGGGGAGACCCAGTACTTC; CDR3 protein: CASSPGGGETQYF
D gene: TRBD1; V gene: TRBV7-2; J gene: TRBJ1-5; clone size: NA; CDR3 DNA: TGTGCCAGCAGCTCATGGGACAGGGGTCAGCCCCAGCATTTT; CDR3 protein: CASSSWDRGQPQHF
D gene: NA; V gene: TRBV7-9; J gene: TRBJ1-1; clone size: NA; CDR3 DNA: TGTGCCAGCAGCTTCGAGGCAGACACTGAAGCTTTCTTT; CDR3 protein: CASSFEADTEAFF
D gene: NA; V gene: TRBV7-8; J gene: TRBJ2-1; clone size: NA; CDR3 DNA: TGTGCCAGCAGCTGGGCCCGGGGGGCGCTTACGAATGAGCAGTTCTTC; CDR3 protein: CASSWARGALTNEQFF
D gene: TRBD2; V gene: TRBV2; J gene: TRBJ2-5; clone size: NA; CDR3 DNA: TGTGCCAGCAGCCCGGGACTAGCGGGAGCGCAGACCCAGTACTTC; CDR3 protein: CASSPGLAGAQTQYF